This TCR beta chain emerged from a study of blood T cell repertoires in COVID-19 (dated by TCRdb to 2020 to 2021). Concerning the study at large: Samples covering the acute and convalescent phases of COVID-19 were provided by collaborators in the United States, Italy and Spain. A freely available public database, intended as a resource for researchers studying the immune response to SARS-CoV-2, is where the repertoires were released. Subjects who had been exposed to COVID-19, were actively infected with it, or had recovered from it provided the deeply sampled blood TCRbeta repertoires that made up the dataset. Samples came from the ongoing ImmuneRACE study (first 160 participants) plus 1,254 subjects from 6 global collaborators. Sample metadata almost always included a de-identified subject ID, COVID-19 status, age in years and sex. Where available, HLA class I and class II types were taken from metadata supplied by the sample provider and were not determined by assay-based typing. The prospective study material was composed of cDNA or gDNA derived from T cells, B-cell-depleted T cells, or PBMCs.

TCRbeta CDR3 regions were amplified from genomic DNA by means of the immunoSEQ Assay, a bias-controlled multiplex PCR. In the paper's pipeline: The number of nucleated cells in each sample was estimated by amplification of reference gene primers within the assay. To quantify the absolute abundance of each unique TCRbeta CDR3 rearrangement, sequence reads were collapsed and filtered. Productive Simpson clonality was computed per sample as the square root of Simpson's diversity index over productive rearrangements. TCRdb limited this immuneACCESS table to in-frame rearrangements with V and J called. A share of clones is missing; checked studies link under half to unresolved V genes, and the rest is unexplained. V, J and clone size were drawn from that table, and D and trimming were deduced from the DNA. In all, the sample holds hundreds of thousands of clones, and 75% to 90% of those were seen once. 3% to 4% of the sample is in the top ten clones.

The collaborating institutions used their own protocols to collect whole blood in K2EDTA tubes. Collaborator samples were shipped for TCRbeta analysis as frozen whole blood, isolated PBMCs, or DNA extracted from either sample type. The germline V gene sets CDR1 to SGHRS and CDR2 to YFSETQ. The cysteine opens and the phenylalanine closes a CDR3 of 12 amino acids. Left in the record is the CDR3 DNA by itself, 36 bases read in frame from the first base. At the junction V is shortened by 2 bases and J by 5 bases, with 7 bases in between. A word on this clone: What this receptor recognizes is not known. The input lacks base qualities; no much larger clone sits a single base away.

What the research found in general, with its limitations: The quantity of clinical and demographic metadata differed by source and by participant and was supplied without curation.

The chain links TRBV5-1 with TRBJ1-2, with TRBD1 perhaps the D gene, on 5 matching bases. The specimen was peripheral blood. The sequence was obtained from a woman younger than 30 with acute or convalescent COVID-19. The CDR3 protein sequence reads: CASSLGEYGYTF. The nucleotides read TGCGCCAGCAGCTTAGGGGAATATGGCTACACCTTC.